Listed below are T cell receptor beta chains from one sample, sequenced in a study of cytomegalovirus exposure and HLA in healthy donors. Some clones are missing from TCRdb's copy, which holds only in-frame ones; the method was immunoSEQ multiplex PCR. In total, the table holds 200,000 to 250,000 clones. The specimen was PBMCs. These receptors all come from a girl aged 2 to 10 in good health and CMV-seropositive. Both conserved end residues are part of each CDR3. Fields, in order: D gene, V gene, CDR3 length, J gene, CDR3 DNA, CDR3 protein. The D gene is left open where the match is weak.

D gene: NA
V gene: TRBV6-1
CDR3 length: 16
J gene: TRBJ2-7
CDR3 DNA: TGTGCCAGCAGTGAAGGCAGTACAGGAGTGAGGAACGAGCAGTACTTC
CDR3 protein: CASSEGSTGVRNEQYF

D gene: NA
V gene: TRBV7-9
CDR3 length: 15
J gene: TRBJ2-1
CDR3 DNA: TGTGCCAGCAGCCCCCCTGGGGACTGGCGCAATGAGCAGTTCTTC
CDR3 protein: CASSPPGDWRNEQFF

D gene: NA
V gene: TRBV7-9
CDR3 length: 13
J gene: TRBJ1-5
CDR3 DNA: TGTGCCAGCTCAGGGGTTGGCAATCAGCCCCAGCATTTT
CDR3 protein: CASSGVGNQPQHF

D gene: TRBD1
V gene: TRBV19
CDR3 length: 16
J gene: TRBJ1-5
CDR3 DNA: TGTGCCAGTAGTACCCAGGACAGGGGGCCGGGTAAGCCCCAGCATTTT
CDR3 protein: CASSTQDRGPGKPQHF

D gene: TRBD1
V gene: TRBV5-6
CDR3 length: 14
J gene: TRBJ1-3
CDR3 DNA: TGTGCCAGCAGCCGAACAGGGGTCGGAAACACCATATATTTT
CDR3 protein: CASSRTGVGNTIYF

D gene: NA
V gene: TRBV9
CDR3 length: 15
J gene: TRBJ2-5
CDR3 DNA: TGTGCCAGCAGCGTAGGAGGACTAGGGGGGGAGACCCAGTACTTC
CDR3 protein: CASSVGGLGGETQYF

D gene: TRBD1
V gene: TRBV28
CDR3 length: 16
J gene: TRBJ1-1
CDR3 DNA: TGTGCCAGCAGTCTTGGGACAGGGGGCTGGAACACTGAAGCTTTCTTT
CDR3 protein: CASSLGTGGWNTEAFF

D gene: TRBD2
V gene: TRBV6-4
CDR3 length: 15
J gene: TRBJ2-2
CDR3 DNA: TGTGCCAGCAGTGTCCTAGCGGGGGACACCGGGGAGCTGTTTTTT
CDR3 protein: CASSVLAGDTGELFF

D gene: NA
V gene: TRBV4-2
CDR3 length: 15
J gene: TRBJ2-5
CDR3 DNA: TGTGCCAGCAGCCAAGACTTTGCAGGACTAGAGACCCAGTACTTC
CDR3 protein: CASSQDFAGLETQYF

D gene: TRBD1
V gene: TRBV27
CDR3 length: 14
J gene: TRBJ2-5
CDR3 DNA: TGTGCCAGCAGTCGACAGGGGTCGGGAGAGACCCAGTACTTC
CDR3 protein: CASSRQGSGETQYF

D gene: NA
V gene: TRBV28
CDR3 length: 17
J gene: TRBJ1-5
CDR3 DNA: TGTGCCAGCAAAGTTCCCGCCGGGATCGGGGGCAATCAGCCCCAGCATTTT
CDR3 protein: CASKVPAGIGGNQPQHF

D gene: NA
V gene: TRBV6-6
CDR3 length: 10
J gene: TRBJ1-1
CDR3 DNA: TGTGCCAGCCGGCAGGGTGAAGCTTTCTTT
CDR3 protein: CASRQGEAFF

D gene: NA
V gene: TRBV4-1
CDR3 length: 15
J gene: TRBJ2-1
CDR3 DNA: TGCGCCAGCAGCCAAGTCTCAGTGGGGCACAATGAGCAGTTCTTC
CDR3 protein: CASSQVSVGHNEQFF

D gene: TRBD2
V gene: TRBV13
CDR3 length: 14
J gene: TRBJ2-7
CDR3 DNA: TGTGCCAGCAGCTTAGGGGGGGGGACCTACGAGCAGTACTTC
CDR3 protein: CASSLGGGTYEQYF

D gene: NA
V gene: TRBV21-1
CDR3 length: 17
J gene: TRBJ2-3
CDR3 DNA: TGTGCCAGCAGCAACGATTTTAGCGGGAGGGCTACAGATACGCAGTATTTT
CDR3 protein: CASSNDFSGRATDTQYF

D gene: TRBD2
V gene: TRBV14
CDR3 length: 15
J gene: TRBJ2-3
CDR3 DNA: TGTGCCAGCAAAAGGACTAGCGGGCCCCGGGATACGCAGTATTTT
CDR3 protein: CASKRTSGPRDTQYF

D gene: NA
V gene: TRBV28
CDR3 length: 15
J gene: TRBJ2-5
CDR3 DNA: TGTGCCAGCAGTTTGCCACAGGGAGCCTTGGAGACCCAGTACTTC
CDR3 protein: CASSLPQGALETQYF

D gene: NA
V gene: TRBV19
CDR3 length: 15
J gene: TRBJ2-5
CDR3 DNA: TGTGCCAGTATAGGCAGGGGATTGTTCGGGGAGACCCAGTACTTC
CDR3 protein: CASIGRGLFGETQYF

D gene: NA
V gene: TRBV10-1
CDR3 length: 13
J gene: TRBJ1-1
CDR3 DNA: TGCGCCAGCAGTCCCAGGGGCTACACTGAAGCTTTCTTT
CDR3 protein: CASSPRGYTEAFF

D gene: NA
V gene: TRBV7-3
CDR3 length: 14
J gene: TRBJ1-2
CDR3 DNA: TGTGCCAGCAGCTTAGTCCCAGCTAACTATGGCTACACCTTC
CDR3 protein: CASSLVPANYGYTF

D gene: TRBD2
V gene: TRBV29-1
CDR3 length: 14
J gene: TRBJ2-1
CDR3 DNA: TGCAGCGTTGTTTTAGCGGGAGGTTATAATGAGCAGTTCTTC
CDR3 protein: CSVVLAGGYNEQFF

D gene: NA
V gene: TRBV19
CDR3 length: 13
J gene: TRBJ2-5
CDR3 DNA: TGTGCCAGTAGTATAGATGGACTACAGGCCCAGTACTTC
CDR3 protein: CASSIDGLQAQYF

D gene: NA
V gene: TRBV19
CDR3 length: 13
J gene: TRBJ2-7
CDR3 DNA: TGTGCCAGTAGTGCCGGGGGCTCCTACGAGCAGTACTTC
CDR3 protein: CASSAGGSYEQYF

D gene: NA
V gene: TRBV19
CDR3 length: 13
J gene: TRBJ2-7
CDR3 DNA: TGTGCCAGTAGTATGGTCGGAGCCTACGAGCAGTACTTC
CDR3 protein: CASSMVGAYEQYF

D gene: TRBD2
V gene: TRBV27
CDR3 length: 14
J gene: TRBJ2-1
CDR3 DNA: TGTGCCAGCAGTTTAACTAGCGGGAGAAATGAGCAGTTCTTC
CDR3 protein: CASSLTSGRNEQFF

D gene: NA
V gene: TRBV25-1
CDR3 length: 15
J gene: TRBJ1-2
CDR3 DNA: TGTGCCAGCAGTGAAGGATTGGGAGGGCCCTATGGCTACACCTTC
CDR3 protein: CASSEGLGGPYGYTF

D gene: NA
V gene: TRBV14
CDR3 length: 13
J gene: TRBJ1-1
CDR3 DNA: TGTGCCAGCAGCCAAGGGGCAGGATCTGAAGCTTTCTTT
CDR3 protein: CASSQGAGSEAFF

D gene: NA
V gene: TRBV7-9
CDR3 length: 11
J gene: TRBJ1-2
CDR3 DNA: TGTGCCAGCAGCTCCCGACAGGATAACACCTTC
CDR3 protein: CASSSRQDNTF

D gene: NA
V gene: TRBV5-1
CDR3 length: 14
J gene: TRBJ2-7
CDR3 DNA: TGCGCCAGCAGCTTTGGAGGGGGCGCGTACGAGCAGTACTTC
CDR3 protein: CASSFGGGAYEQYF

D gene: TRBD1
V gene: TRBV10-3
CDR3 length: 15
J gene: TRBJ1-2
CDR3 DNA: TGTGCCATCACTGGATTTGCAGGGGGCACGGGAAACTACACCTTC
CDR3 protein: CAITGFAGGTGNYTF

D gene: TRBD1
V gene: TRBV30
CDR3 length: 14
J gene: TRBJ1-3
CDR3 DNA: TGTGCCTGGAATTTACAGGGGACCGGAAACACCATATATTTT
CDR3 protein: CAWNLQGTGNTIYF

D gene: NA
V gene: TRBV5-1
CDR3 length: 13
J gene: TRBJ2-7
CDR3 DNA: TGCGCCAGCAGCTTGGCTACTAGTGAGGAGCAGTACTTC
CDR3 protein: CASSLATSEEQYF

D gene: NA
V gene: TRBV10-3
CDR3 length: 14
J gene: TRBJ1-2
CDR3 DNA: TGTGCCATCAGTGATGGGAGGAAAGGGTATGGCTACACCTTC
CDR3 protein: CAISDGRKGYGYTF

D gene: NA
V gene: TRBV28
CDR3 length: 15
J gene: TRBJ2-3
CDR3 DNA: TGTGCCAGCAGTTCCCCTACTACTAGCACAGATACGCAGTATTTT
CDR3 protein: CASSSPTTSTDTQYF

D gene: NA
V gene: TRBV2
CDR3 length: 15
J gene: TRBJ2-7
CDR3 DNA: TGTGCCAGCAGTGAAATCCGGACAGTTTTCTACGAGCAGTACTTC
CDR3 protein: CASSEIRTVFYEQYF

D gene: TRBD1
V gene: TRBV18
CDR3 length: 20
J gene: TRBJ2-6
CDR3 DNA: TGTGCCAGCTCACCCGTTTTTTTTCAGGGGGCCGTCACTGGGGCCAACGTCCTGACTTTC
CDR3 protein: CASSPVFFQGAVTGANVLTF

D gene: NA
V gene: TRBV4-1
CDR3 length: 15
J gene: TRBJ2-1
CDR3 DNA: TGCGCCAGCAGCCAAGAGGCCAGGGTCTACAATGAGCAGTTCTTC
CDR3 protein: CASSQEARVYNEQFF

D gene: NA
V gene: TRBV19
CDR3 length: 16
J gene: TRBJ2-2
CDR3 DNA: TGTGCCAGTAGTATAGTAGCCAACGCGAACACCGGGGAGCTGTTTTTT
CDR3 protein: CASSIVANANTGELFF

D gene: TRBD1
V gene: TRBV28
CDR3 length: 15
J gene: TRBJ2-3
CDR3 DNA: TGTGCCAGCGGGGCATGGACAGGTCGCACAGATACGCAGTATTTT
CDR3 protein: CASGAWTGRTDTQYF

D gene: TRBD2
V gene: TRBV29-1
CDR3 length: 20
J gene: TRBJ2-7
CDR3 DNA: TGCAGCGTTGAAGATCACGAGGGGGCGAGGACTAGCGGGTATACCTACGAGCAGTACTTC
CDR3 protein: CSVEDHEGARTSGYTYEQYF

D gene: NA
V gene: TRBV9
CDR3 length: 12
J gene: TRBJ2-7
CDR3 DNA: TGTGCCAGCAGCGACACAGCCTACGAGCAGTACTTC
CDR3 protein: CASSDTAYEQYF

D gene: NA
V gene: TRBV10-3
CDR3 length: 15
J gene: TRBJ2-7
CDR3 DNA: TGTGCCACCAAGGAGTCTAGCGTGGGGTCCTACGAGCAGTACTTC
CDR3 protein: CATKESSVGSYEQYF

D gene: NA
V gene: TRBV27
CDR3 length: 15
J gene: TRBJ2-1
CDR3 DNA: TGTGCCAGCAGTTTAAGCTTCGGCGGGTCCAATGAGCAGTTCTTC
CDR3 protein: CASSLSFGGSNEQFF

D gene: TRBD2
V gene: TRBV6-5
CDR3 length: 13
J gene: TRBJ2-1
CDR3 DNA: TGTGCCAGCACCACCCCCAGCGGGAGGCAGCAGTTCTTC
CDR3 protein: CASTTPSGRQQFF

D gene: NA
V gene: TRBV6-5
CDR3 length: 16
J gene: TRBJ2-7
CDR3 DNA: TGTGCCAGCAGTTACTCGAGGCAGGAGGCGCCTTGGGAGCAGTACTTC
CDR3 protein: CASSYSRQEAPWEQYF

D gene: TRBD1
V gene: TRBV6-5
CDR3 length: 14
J gene: TRBJ2-1
CDR3 DNA: TGTGCCAGCAGTACCCGGGACAGGTTAAATGAGCAGTTCTTC
CDR3 protein: CASSTRDRLNEQFF

D gene: TRBD1
V gene: TRBV5-4
CDR3 length: 15
J gene: TRBJ2-3
CDR3 DNA: TGTGCCAGCAGCCCTGACAGGGGGCGCACAGATACGCAGTATTTT
CDR3 protein: CASSPDRGRTDTQYF

D gene: TRBD2
V gene: TRBV5-8
CDR3 length: 16
J gene: TRBJ2-7
CDR3 DNA: TGTGCCAGCAGTCTGCCGGGGCTAGCGGGAGTCAACGAGCAGTACTTC
CDR3 protein: CASSLPGLAGVNEQYF

D gene: NA
V gene: TRBV6-1
CDR3 length: 13
J gene: TRBJ2-7
CDR3 DNA: TGTGCCAGCAGTGACAGGCCTCCTTACGAGCAGTACTTC
CDR3 protein: CASSDRPPYEQYF

D gene: TRBD2
V gene: TRBV18
CDR3 length: 17
J gene: TRBJ2-1
CDR3 DNA: TGTGCCAGCTCACCGAACGCCGGGACTAGCGTATACAATGAGCAGTTCTTC
CDR3 protein: CASSPNAGTSVYNEQFF

D gene: TRBD2
V gene: TRBV7-2
CDR3 length: 16
J gene: TRBJ2-3
CDR3 DNA: TGTGCCAGCAGCCCAACTCCTAGCGGGAGGTCAGATACGCAGTATTTT
CDR3 protein: CASSPTPSGRSDTQYF

D gene: NA
V gene: TRBV28
CDR3 length: 12
J gene: TRBJ2-7
CDR3 DNA: TGTGCCAGCAGTTTATACACCTACGAGCAGTACTTC
CDR3 protein: CASSLYTYEQYF

D gene: TRBD2
V gene: TRBV7-8
CDR3 length: 19
J gene: TRBJ2-2
CDR3 DNA: TGTGCCAGCAGCCCTAGGACCCTTAGCGGGGAAGTGAACACCGGGGAGCTGTTTTTT
CDR3 protein: CASSPRTLSGEVNTGELFF